The 28 T cell receptor beta chains below come from one sample, sequenced in a study of T cell repertoires in cytomegalovirus infection. TCRdb analysed the reads with MiXCR anew, one entry per CDR3 protein. The sample contains about 920,000 distinct CDR3 sequences, approximately 30% of which appear only once. These receptors' antigens are unknown. The sequencing used cultured CD8+ T cells from PBMCs, collected from culture after CMV antigen stimulation. The receptors stem from a human donor in good health (CMV status not recorded). Some clones in this sample may be carry-over from other donors' samples.

J is TRBJ2-4 and V is TRBV18, with 9 bases that match TRBD1. The CDR3 extends over 17 amino acids. The germline V gene has CDR1 KGHSH and CDR2 LQKENI. The V segment lost 0 bases and the J segment 0 bases; nucleotides outside the gene matches: 3. CDR3 DNA sequence: TGTGCCAGCTCACCACCGGACAGGGGTTTAGCCAAAAACATTCAGTACTTC. It specifies CASSPPDRGLAKNIQYF.

This sequence joins TRBV2 and TRBJ1-3; D not resolved. V was clipped by 2 bases and J by 4 bases, with 9 bases between them. The CDR3 covers 14 residues. Germline CDR1 is SNHLY and CDR2 is FYNNEI. CDR3 bases: TGTGCCAGCAGTGAACTAGGATTCGGAAACACCATATATTTT. Residues: CASSELGFGNTIYF.

This clonotype was detected only a few times. This sequence joins TRBV19 and TRBJ2-1; D might be TRBD2 (5 bases). Germline CDR1 LNHDA, CDR2 SQIVND (reference sequence). Deletions cut 7 bases from V and 2 bases from J, with 33 bases between. This CDR3 comprises 21 residues. The CDR3, as DNA: TGTGCCAGTAAGGTCAAGGATGAATCTGTATGGCGGGCCCCAGCCTACAATGAGCAGTTCTTC. It codes for CASKVKDESVWRAPAYNEQFF.

This chain uses TRBV6-5 with TRBJ2-1; D is unclear. Trimming removed 6 bases at V and 6 bases at J, with 12 bases between. CDR3 length: 13 residues. Per the germline V gene, CDR1 is MNHEY and CDR2 is SVGAGI. CDR3 region: CASSPPGVNEQFF. CDR3 nucleotides: TGTGCCAGCAGCCCTCCAGGCGTCAATGAGCAGTTCTTC.

This clonotype came up many times. The chain has TRBV4-1 and TRBJ2-3, with D maybe TRBD2 (6 bases). Germline lookup yields CDR1 MGHRA and CDR2 YSYEKL. The CDR3 totals 15 residues. V was trimmed by 4 bases and J by 3 bases, leaving 14 bases between them. The CDR3 here is CASSRLVGGTDTQYF. The CDR3 DNA is TGCGCCAGCAGCCGACTAGTCGGGGGAACAGATACGCAGTATTTT.

This clonotype was observed a handful of times. The J gene is TRBJ1-2, the V gene TRBV6-5; 9 nucleotides match TRBD1. The CDR3 length is 14 residues. Germline CDR1 and CDR2: MNHEY and SVGAGI. Germline trimming cut 5 bases from V and 4 bases from J; bases unmatched to any gene: 5. The CDR3 region is CASSHRGRGYGYTF. CDR3 in DNA: TGTGCCAGCAGTCACAGGGGGCGCGGCTATGGCTACACCTTC.

This chain uses TRBV28 with TRBJ2-7; D may be TRBD2 (6 bases). The CDR3 extends over 13 amino acids. The V end lost 6 bases, the J end lost 5 bases, and 14 bases lay between the germline ends. CDR1 and CDR2 (germline): MDHEN, SYDVKM. CDR3 amino acids: CASSLTSLNEQYV. The DNA for the CDR3 is TGTGCCAGCAGCCTCACTAGCTTGAACGAGCAGTACGTC.

This rearrangement joins TRBV12-3 or TRBV12-4 to TRBJ2-1, with D hard to call. With 0 bases removed from V and 9 bases from J, the gap between germline ends came to 15 bases. The length of the CDR3 is 15 residues. The CDR3 reads CASSLARYIVSEQFF. Written as DNA, the CDR3 is TGTGCCAGCAGTTTAGCTCGATACATTGTCAGTGAGCAGTTCTTC.

This clonotype was detected many times. V gene TRBV7-6 combines with J gene TRBJ2-5; TRBD2 agrees at 12 bases. The germline CDR1 and CDR2 sequences are SGHVS and FNYEAQ. Trimming at V came to 5 bases and at J to 4 bases, leaving 8 bases not matched to a gene. The CDR3 totals 16 residues. CDR3 DNA: TGTGCCAGCAGCCCAGGGGGGACTAGCGGGCTAGAGACCCAGTACTTC. It yields the protein CASSPGGTSGLETQYF.

The chain joins TRBV7-9 to TRBJ1-1; no definite D call. V was cut by 6 bases and J by 1 base, with 12 bases left in between. The CDR3 has 14 amino acids. Germline CDR1 and CDR2: SEHNR and FQNEAQ (reference sequence). The CDR3 DNA reads as TGTGCCAGCAGGACGACTTCCGGGAACACTGAAGCTTTCTTT. Its translation: CASRTTSGNTEAFF.

This clonotype has ten or more counts. The chain recombines TRBV7-2 with TRBJ1-1; D is undetermined. The germline gives CDR1 SGHTA, CDR2 FQGNSA. Trimming took 5 bases from V and 1 from J, leaving 11 bases between them. This CDR3 comprises 14 residues. CDR3 sequence reads: CASSPPSRNTEAFF. The CDR3 DNA sequence: TGTGCCAGCAGCCCCCCATCGAGGAACACTGAAGCTTTCTTT.

V and J are TRBV6-2 or TRBV6-3 and TRBJ1-1, with 10 bases lining up with TRBD1. In germline, CDR1 is MNHEY, CDR2 SVGEGT. This CDR3 is 15 amino acids long. J gave up 5 bases and V 5 bases, and 8 bases lay outside the gene matches. The CDR3 loop reads CASSRVDRGRTEAFF. CDR3 sequence (DNA): TGTGCCAGCAGTCGAGTAGACAGGGGGCGGACTGAAGCTTTCTTT.

Only a few counts were recorded for this clonotype. V usage is TRBV20-1 and J usage is TRBJ2-7; D remains ambiguous. This CDR3 is built from 15 residues. V was cut by 5 bases and J by 3 bases, with 20 bases left in between. CDR1 is DFQATT, CDR2 SNEGSKA, per germline (reference sequence). The CDR3 reads CSAPGILLSNYEQYF. CDR3 DNA: TGCAGTGCTCCTGGCATTCTACTGAGTAACTACGAGCAGTACTTC.

At least ten counts were recorded for this clonotype. The V and J genes are TRBV7-2 and TRBJ1-1; 10 bases map to TRBD1. The CDR3 has 14 residues. Per the germline V gene, CDR1 is SGHTA and CDR2 is FQGNSA. Losses at the gene ends were 5 bases for V and 4 bases for J; bases not matched to a gene: 4. CDR3 protein: CASSAWTGGTEAFF. DNA for the CDR3: TGTGCCAGCAGCGCCTGGACAGGGGGCACTGAAGCTTTCTTT.

This clonotype was observed a handful of times. The chain has TRBV15 and TRBJ1-5; D is unclear. Trimming stripped 2 bases from V and 0 bases from J, with 8 bases between. Germline CDR1 is LNHNV and CDR2 is YYDKDF (reference sequence). The CDR3 loop spans 15 amino acids. The CDR3 nucleotides are TGTGCCACCAGCAGACCGGACGGTAGCAATCAGCCCCAGCATTTT. This translates into CATSRPDGSNQPQHF.

This clonotype was seen a handful of times. The genes are TRBV14 and TRBJ2-3, with a tentative D call TRBD2 (6 bases). From germline, CDR1 is SGHDN and CDR2 FVKESK. The CDR3 sequence is 16 residues long. V was shortened by 5 bases and J by 0 bases, with 15 bases between the two germline ends. The chain's CDR3 is CASSFYSGPSTDTQYF. The DNA for the CDR3 is TGTGCCAGCAGCTTTTATAGCGGACCTAGCACAGATACGCAGTATTTT.

The chain employs TRBV23-1 and TRBJ2-7; perhaps TRBD2 as D (6 bases). TRBV23-1 is an ORF, with its function uncertain. The CDR3 sequence is 10 residues long. The ends were cut back, 6 bases at V and 9 bases at J, with 9 bases in the middle. CDR3 sequence reads: CASSPSVQYV. CDR3 coding DNA: TGCGCCAGCAGCCCTAGCGTGCAGTACGTC.

This chain joins TRBV6-8 and TRBJ2-2; 8 bases map to TRBD1. Germline loops: CDR1 MNHGY, CDR2 SAAAGT. V lost 2 bases and J lost 0; bases outside the gene matches: 8. This CDR3 comprises 18 residues. This chain's CDR3 is CASSYERRQGTNTGELFF. The CDR3 nucleotides are TGTGCCAGCAGTTACGAAAGGAGACAGGGGACGAACACCGGGGAGCTGTTTTTT.

The genes are TRBV6-2 or TRBV6-3 and TRBJ2-3, with TRBD2 as a possible D gene (5 bases). Germline V gene sequence: CDR1 MNHEY, CDR2 SVGEGT. The V and J ends lost 5 bases and 0 bases respectively, with 30 bases between them. The CDR3 is made up of 21 amino acids. CDR3 DNA sequence: TGTGCCAGCAGTGATCCTCTAAGCGGACCCTCTATGTCTCTTAGCACAGATACGCAGTATTTT. Protein: CASSDPLSGPSMSLSTDTQYF.

This clonotype was seen only a few times. This chain joins TRBV7-9 and TRBJ2-7; a weak D match, TRBD1 (6 bases). This CDR3 has 18 amino acids. Trimming took off 2 bases at V and 0 bases at J, with 20 bases between the two ends. CDR1 SEHNR and CDR2 FQNEAQ come from the germline V gene (reference sequence). Here the CDR3 reads CASSLKREGDRSSYEQYF. CDR3 DNA sequence: TGTGCCAGCAGCTTAAAGAGAGAGGGGGACCGTTCCTCCTACGAGCAGTACTTC.

This clonotype was seen ten or more times. The genes are TRBV7-2 and TRBJ2-7, with 7 positions matching TRBD1. CDR3 length equals 17 residues. Trimming removed 3 bases from V and 2 bases from J; junction bases left unmatched: 13. Per the germline V gene, CDR1 is SGHTA and CDR2 is FQGNSA. The CDR3 is CASSLDRPRAPPYEQYF. The CDR3 DNA reads as TGTGCCAGCAGCTTGGACAGGCCCCGAGCCCCGCCCTACGAGCAGTACTTC.

V is TRBV20-1 and J is TRBJ2-1; D unresolved. In germline, CDR1 is DFQATT, CDR2 SNEGSKA (reference sequence). Trimming shortened V by 3 bases and J by 6 bases, and 12 bases separated the two germline ends. There are 13 residues in the CDR3. CDR3 in amino acids: CSARDPWANEQFF. The CDR3 bases are TGCAGTGCTAGGGACCCTTGGGCCAATGAGCAGTTCTTC.

V usage is TRBV25-1 and J usage is TRBJ1-2; TRBD1 agrees at 12 bases. This CDR3 is 14 amino acids long. Germline CDR1 is MGHDK and CDR2 is SYGVNS. V gave up 4 bases and J gave up 7 bases; unmatched junction bases: 4. DNA of the CDR3: TGTGCCAGCAGTGGGGGACAGGGGGCTTTTGGCTACACCTTC. It yields the protein CASSGGQGAFGYTF.

This clonotype was counted a few times. The V call is TRBV12-3 or TRBV12-4, the J call TRBJ2-1; TRBD2 aligns across 8 bases. The V gene end was trimmed by 6 bases and the J gene end by 6 bases; junction bases not matched to a gene: 22. This CDR3 spans 19 amino acids. CDR3 sequence reads: CASSGTATNILRGGNEQFF. The CDR3 DNA sequence: TGTGCCAGCAGCGGTACCGCGACTAACATTTTACGGGGGGGCAATGAGCAGTTCTTC.

The chain uses TRBV7-2 and TRBJ2-2, with 9 nucleotides matching TRBD1. Trimming at V came to 1 base and at J to 5 bases, leaving 5 bases not matched to a gene. The CDR3 has 16 amino acids. Germline CDR1 is SGHTA and CDR2 is FQGNSA. CDR3 sequence: CASSLVGTGFTGELFF. The DNA for the CDR3 is TGTGCCAGCAGCTTAGTGGGGACAGGGTTTACCGGGGAGCTGTTTTTT.

This chain joins TRBV6-5 and TRBJ2-7; 9 bases match TRBD1. J lost 0 bases, V lost 5 bases, and 5 bases had no gene match. Germline V CDR1 and CDR2: MNHEY, SVGAGI. The CDR3 spans 15 residues. The CDR3 loop reads CASSDGQGSSYEQYF. The CDR3 DNA sequence: TGTGCCAGCAGTGACGGACAGGGGAGCTCCTACGAGCAGTACTTC.

V is TRBV7-9 and J is TRBJ2-7; D is unclear. The V and J ends lost 5 bases and 3 bases respectively, with 14 bases between them. The germline CDR1 and CDR2 sequences are SEHNR and FQNEAQ (reference sequence). This CDR3 is built from 14 residues. The CDR3 reads CASSHSAEVYEQYF. The CDR3, as DNA: TGTGCCAGCAGCCATTCGGCAGAGGTCTACGAGCAGTACTTC.

A few counts support this clonotype. V is TRBV29-1 and J is TRBJ1-2; 10 bases fit TRBD1. Germline CDR1 is SQVTM and CDR2 is ANQGSEA. CDR3 length equals 14 residues. The V gene end was trimmed by 4 bases and the J gene end by 4 bases; junction bases not matched to a gene: 6. The CDR3 DNA reads as TGCAGCGTTGCCTGGACAGGGGGAATCTATGGCTACACCTTC. Amino acid sequence: CSVAWTGGIYGYTF.